This is a list of T cell receptor beta chains from one sample in a study of blood T cell repertoires in COVID-19. Clones were read by immunoSEQ multiplex PCR, and TCRdb kept only the in-frame ones, dropping some. The data show approximately 210,000 clones, approximately 87% seen once. Sequencing input: peripheral blood. These TCRs come from a woman in her seventies with acute or convalescent COVID-19. Both conserved end residues are part of each CDR3. D genes are given only for firm matches. Some rows mark clone size as missing; the rest say once, few, many or name a class of expanded clone.

d_gene	v_gene	abundance	j_gene	CDR3nt	CDR3aa
TRBD1	TRBV11-3	.	TRBJ2-7	TGTGCCAGCAGACAAGGACAGGGGGTAAACTACGAGCAGTACTTC	CASRQGQGVNYEQYF
TRBD1	TRBV7-9	few	TRBJ1-1	TGTGCCAGCAGCTTGACAGGGGGCACTGAAGCTTTCTTT	CASSLTGGTEAFF
.	TRBV11-2	.	TRBJ1-1	TGTGCCAGCAGCGCCGGGAGGGCAAGCACTGAAGCTTTCTTT	CASSAGRASTEAFF
TRBD1	TRBV19	.	TRBJ2-1	TGTGCCAGTACCAAAGTAGGGACAGACAATGAGCAGTTCTTC	CASTKVGTDNEQFF
TRBD2	TRBV28	.	TRBJ2-7	TGTGCCAGCACCCACCCATCGGGACTAGTGTACGAGCAGTACTTC	CASTHPSGLVYEQYF
TRBD1	TRBV7-2	.	TRBJ1-5	TGTGCCAGCAGCTTACAACAGGGGCGCAATCAGCCCCAGCATTTT	CASSLQQGRNQPQHF
.	TRBV9	.	TRBJ1-1	TGTGCCAGCAGCGTAGAAGAGGTCTACACTGAAGCTTTCTTT	CASSVEEVYTEAFF
TRBD2	TRBV6-1	few	TRBJ2-7	TGTGCCAGCAGTGAAACTAGCGGGGGGTGGAAAAGCTCCTACGAGCAGTACTTC	CASSETSGGWKSSYEQYF
TRBD2	TRBV2	.	TRBJ2-1	TGTGCCAGCAGTGAGTCCCCTCTAGCGGGGGGGTATGAGCAGTTCTTC	CASSESPLAGGYEQFF
.	TRBV5-8	.	TRBJ1-1	TGTGCCAGCAGCCCCATGACGGCCGCGGGCGTCGAAGCTTTCTTT	CASSPMTAAGVEAFF
TRBD2	TRBV5-1	.	TRBJ2-1	TGCGCCAGCAGATTGAGCGGGAGCCCATACAATGAGCAGTTCTTC	CASRLSGSPYNEQFF
TRBD2	TRBV6-5	.	TRBJ2-1	TGTGCCACGTATGGGACTAGCGGGAACAATGAGCAGTTCTTC	CATYGTSGNNEQFF
TRBD1	TRBV19	once	TRBJ2-5	TGTGCCAGTAGTCGTGGCAGGGGGAATCAAGAGACCCAGTACTTC	CASSRGRGNQETQYF
.	TRBV9	.	TRBJ1-3	TGTGCCAGCAGCGTAGGGCACGGAGGCTCTGGAAACACCATATATTTT	CASSVGHGGSGNTIYF
.	TRBV6-5	.	TRBJ2-2	TGTGCCAGCAGTTACTCGCTTCCGGGACTGGAGGAGCTGTTTTTT	CASSYSLPGLEELFF
TRBD1	TRBV5-6	.	TRBJ2-1	TGTGCCAGCAGCTTGAACAGGGGGCCTTACAATGAGCAGTTCTTC	CASSLNRGPYNEQFF
TRBD1	TRBV28	.	TRBJ1-5	TGTGCCAGCAGTTTTTATGTAGGGACAGGGGACCAGCCCCAGCATTTT	CASSFYVGTGDQPQHF
.	TRBV5-8	.	TRBJ1-1	TGTGCCAGCAGCAAACCCAGTGGACGCGGGTGGACTGAAGCTTTCTTT	CASSKPSGRGWTEAFF
TRBD1	TRBV27	.	TRBJ2-7	TGTGCCAGCAGAACAGGGGTGGATACCTACGAGCAGTACTTC	CASRTGVDTYEQYF
.	TRBV5-6	few	TRBJ2-1	TGTGCCAGCAGAGACACAGGCAAGGGTAGGGAGCAGTTCTTC	CASRDTGKGREQFF
.	TRBV6-2/TRBV6-3	.	TRBJ2-7	TGTGCCAGCAGTCACGCGGGGGCAGGACACTCCTACGAGCAGTACTTC	CASSHAGAGHSYEQYF
.	TRBV19	.	TRBJ2-7	TGTGCCAGTTCTCTCCAGGCTCTGCCGTCCTACGAGCAGTACTTC	CASSLQALPSYEQYF
.	TRBV20-1	.	TRBJ1-1	TGCAGTGCTAGTCCCCCCGGAGTCACTGAAGCTTTCTTT	CSASPPGVTEAFF
.	TRBV5-1	few	TRBJ1-5	TGCGCCAGCAGCTTGGACGGGGGACGCAATCAGCCCCAGCATTTT	CASSLDGGRNQPQHF
TRBD2	TRBV5-1	once	TRBJ2-1	TGCGCCAGCAGCTTGGAGGCTAGCGGGAGATCCTACAATGAGCAGTTCTTC	CASSLEASGRSYNEQFF
.	TRBV29-1	.	TRBJ2-2	TGCAGCTTCCGGCGGGGCGAGGAGCTGTTTTTT	CSFRRGEELFF
TRBD1	TRBV28	.	TRBJ1-2	TGTGCCAGCAGTTTTCGGACAGGCTATGGCTACACCTTC	CASSFRTGYGYTF
.	TRBV7-2	.	TRBJ2-5	TGTGCCAGCAGCCTAAGGGGGGGGACCCAGTACTTC	CASSLRGGTQYF
TRBD1	TRBV6-2/TRBV6-3	once	TRBJ1-5	TGTGCCAGCAGTCCCGGGACAGGGGCTTCTAGCAATCAGCCCCAGCATTTT	CASSPGTGASSNQPQHF
TRBD1	TRBV27	.	TRBJ1-5	TGTGCCAGCAGCTCAACAGGGGGCCTTTTGCCCCAGCATTTT	CASSSTGGLLPQHF
.	TRBV6-5	.	TRBJ1-5	TGTGCCAGCAAGGTTTCAGGGCCAGGGCAGCCCCAGCATTTT	CASKVSGPGQPQHF
.	TRBV19	.	TRBJ1-2	TGTGCCAGTAGCGCGGGCAGGGGCTATGGCTACACCTTC	CASSAGRGYGYTF
TRBD2	TRBV5-1	.	TRBJ2-1	TGCGCCAGCACCCGGGGGGGCAGGGATGAGCAGTTCTTC	CASTRGGRDEQFF
.	TRBV2	.	TRBJ2-7	TGTGCCAGCAGTGGACTAGCCGAGAGGGGGGAGCAGTACTTC	CASSGLAERGEQYF
.	TRBV28	.	TRBJ1-2	TGTGCCAGCAGTCAGTATGGCTACACCTTC	CASSQYGYTF
.	TRBV5-1	few	TRBJ1-1	TGCGCCAGCAGCTTGGAGAACGGACAGAACACTGAAGCTTTCTTT	CASSLENGQNTEAFF
.	TRBV24-1	.	TRBJ1-5	TGTGCCACCAGTGAAACGGGGATATATCAGCCCCAGCATTTT	CATSETGIYQPQHF